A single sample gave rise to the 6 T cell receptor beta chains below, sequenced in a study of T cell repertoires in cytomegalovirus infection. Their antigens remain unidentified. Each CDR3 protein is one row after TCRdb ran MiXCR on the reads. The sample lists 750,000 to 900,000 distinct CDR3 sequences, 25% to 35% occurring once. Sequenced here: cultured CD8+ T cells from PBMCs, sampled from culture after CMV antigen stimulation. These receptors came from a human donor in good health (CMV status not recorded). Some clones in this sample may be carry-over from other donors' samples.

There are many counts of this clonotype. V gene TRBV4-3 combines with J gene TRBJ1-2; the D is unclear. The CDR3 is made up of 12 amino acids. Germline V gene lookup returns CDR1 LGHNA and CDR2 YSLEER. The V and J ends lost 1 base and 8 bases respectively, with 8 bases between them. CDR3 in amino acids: CASSQVGEGYTF. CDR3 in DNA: TGCGCCAGCAGCCAAGTAGGAGAGGGCTACACCTTC.

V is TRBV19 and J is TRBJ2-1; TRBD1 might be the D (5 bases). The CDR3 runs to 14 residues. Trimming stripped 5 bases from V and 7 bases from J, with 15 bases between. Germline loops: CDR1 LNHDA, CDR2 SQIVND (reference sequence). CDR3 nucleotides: TGTGCCAGTAGTCCAGGGCTCGGATTGAATGAGCAGTTCTTC. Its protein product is CASSPGLGLNEQFF.

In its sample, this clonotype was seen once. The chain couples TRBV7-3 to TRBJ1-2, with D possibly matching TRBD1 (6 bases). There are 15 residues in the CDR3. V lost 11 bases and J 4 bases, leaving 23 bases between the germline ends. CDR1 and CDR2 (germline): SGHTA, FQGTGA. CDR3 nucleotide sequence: TGTGCCCCTGCGCGCAGGGGCCCCCAATTCTATGGCTACACCTTC. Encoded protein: CAPARRGPQFYGYTF.

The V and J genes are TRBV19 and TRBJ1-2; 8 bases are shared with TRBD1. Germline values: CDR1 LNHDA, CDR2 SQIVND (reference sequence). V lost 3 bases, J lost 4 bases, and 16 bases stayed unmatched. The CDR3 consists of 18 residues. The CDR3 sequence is CASSMIGDRSSEVYGYTF. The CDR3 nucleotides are TGTGCCAGTAGTATGATTGGGGACAGGTCCAGCGAGGTCTATGGCTACACCTTC.

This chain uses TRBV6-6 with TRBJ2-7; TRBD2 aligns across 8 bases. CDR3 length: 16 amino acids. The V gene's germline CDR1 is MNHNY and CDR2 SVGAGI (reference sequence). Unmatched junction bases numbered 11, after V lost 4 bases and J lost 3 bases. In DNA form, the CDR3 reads TGTGCCAGCAGTTTCACCACCAGCGGGGGACTCTACGAGCAGTACTTC. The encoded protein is CASSFTTSGGLYEQYF.

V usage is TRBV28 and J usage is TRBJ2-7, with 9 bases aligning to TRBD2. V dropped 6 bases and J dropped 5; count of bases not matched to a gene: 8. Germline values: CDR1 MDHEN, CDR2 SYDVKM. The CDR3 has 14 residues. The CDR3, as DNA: TGTGCCAGCAGCCAGAGGGGACTAGCCAACGAGCAGTACGTC. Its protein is CASSQRGLANEQYV.